This TCR beta chain was identified during a study of PD-L1 blockade in urothelial cancer. Study-level background: The researchers analyzed blood 3 weeks (second dose) and 6 weeks after treatment start. The study recovered a median of 141,255 T cells per blood sample.

Into every PCR, synthetic TCR analog templates were spiked. TCRdb's table, derived via immunoSEQ multiplex PCR, lists solely in-frame clones and lacks some. The table includes over 30,000 clones, approximately 87% detected once. As to time point: pretreatment peripheral blood. Patients in the study were battling locally advanced or metastatic urothelial carcinoma. Per germline, CDR1 GTSNPN and CDR2 SVGIG (reference sequence). J was trimmed by 4 bases and V by 7 bases; bases with no gene match: 14. This CDR3 region has 16 residues. Remarks on this clone: Different DNA sequences within this sample yield the same CDR3.

This sample comprised PBMCs, obtained around atezolizumab (anti-PD-L1) treatment. This receptor was identified in a man aged 55 to 69 with urothelial cancer. This chain joins TRBV30 and TRBJ2-7; 12 positions agree with TRBD2. As DNA, the CDR3 is TGTGCCTCTATCCGGCTAGCGGGAGGGACGGCATACGAGCAGTACTTC. This gives the protein CASIRLAGGTAYEQYF.